This entry concerns a single TCR beta chain. This sample was taken from a study of blood T cell repertoires in COVID-19. Whole-study context: From T cells, B-cell-depleted T cells, or PBMCs came the material, which was cDNA or gDNA.

Repertoires were generated with immunoSEQ multiplex PCR, while TCRdb's copy carries only in-frame clones and drops some. The data show under 250,000 clones, 65% to 85% seen once. The length of the CDR3 is 15 residues. Germline CDR1 is LNHNV and CDR2 is YYDKDF (reference sequence). Trimming took 0 bases from V and 7 from J, leaving 13 bases between them. The V and J genes are TRBV15 and TRBJ1-5; D possibly corresponds to TRBD1 (5 bases). The sequence was collected from a woman aged 60 to 75 who had recovered from COVID-19. The sample comprised PBMCs or T cells enriched from blood (not recorded which). In DNA form, the CDR3 reads TGTGCCACCAGCAGAGACCAGGGCTCTTTCCAGCCCCAGCATTTT. This encodes CATSRDQGSFQPQHF.